This is a list of T cell receptor beta chains from one sample in a study of CXCR3-negative and CXCR3-positive naive CD8 T cells. TCRdb reanalyzed the 5' RACE reads, giving one entry per CDR3 protein sequence and no DNA. This sample's table reports over 70,000 distinct CDR3 sequences. Material for sequencing was naive CXCR3- CD8+ T cells from blood. The receptors come from a human donor in good health. Some clones in this sample may be carry-over from other donors' samples. Each CDR3 is given with its conserved first and last residue.

v_call	j_call	cdr3_aa
TRBV29-1	TRBJ2-1	CSVEDLADYTSYNEQFF
TRBV5-1	TRBJ1-2	CASSSGFSRDRANYGYTF
TRBV21-1	TRBJ2-7	CASSSRQGRYEQYF
TRBV4-3	TRBJ2-2	CASSQDQRQTGELFF
TRBV23-1	TRBJ1-5	CATKTGIETSNIQHF
TRBV7-9	TRBJ1-2	CATGGTVFDYGYTF
TRBV4-3	TRBJ1-5	CASSQDRGDYQPQHF
TRBV6-5	TRBJ2-5	CASSLGTGRGETQYF
TRBV15	TRBJ1-5	CATSRVRGLRNNQPQHF
TRBV20-1	TRBJ2-1	CSARDLVGYNEQFF
TRBV4-3	TRBJ2-2	CASSQLTGYDGTGELFF
TRBV19	TRBJ1-1	CASSKGFDTEAFF
TRBV29-1	TRBJ2-7	CSVWDRTAYEQYF
TRBV14	TRBJ2-7	CASSQSFRVSGSTYEQYF
TRBV12-3/TRBV12-4	TRBJ1-3	CASLLSGNTIYF
TRBV5-1	TRBJ2-1	CASSLGPNEQFF
TRBV28	TRBJ2-7	CASSLSGTYEQYF
TRBV28	TRBJ2-3	CASSSPGATQYF
TRBV5-1	TRBJ2-1	CASSLAGGDNEQFF
TRBV28	TRBJ2-1	CASSAGQDNEQFF
TRBV9	TRBJ2-1	CASSVSGTSGNEQFF
TRBV14	TRBJ2-1	CASSQDIGYEGESYNEQFF
TRBV29-1	TRBJ2-2	CSVASGGAGELFF
TRBV6-2/TRBV6-3	TRBJ1-5	CASSPDSYSNQPQHF
TRBV5-5	TRBJ2-1	CAGSFFYEESEQFF
TRBV14	TRBJ2-7	CASWGQQSAYEQYF
TRBV10-3	TRBJ2-5	CAISPTGAVETQYF
TRBV28	TRBJ1-5	CASSSRTGAVNQPQHF
TRBV11-2	TRBJ2-3	CASSFPWGTDTQYF
TRBV28	TRBJ1-1	CASSLLGQSTEAFF
TRBV27	TRBJ2-1	CASSFDGWNEPLF
TRBV6-2/TRBV6-3	TRBJ1-5	CASNLWAGSNQPQHF
TRBV20-1	TRBJ1-1	CSAREEGDTEAFF
TRBV6-6	TRBJ1-1	CASSYSGETAFF
TRBV30	TRBJ2-5	CAWSVLLAANQETQYF
TRBV28	TRBJ2-2	CASSFYGSGRPNTGELFF
TRBV5-6	TRBJ2-3	CASSFLPDTQYF
TRBV12-3/TRBV12-4	TRBJ2-1	CASSLPGYNEQFF
TRBV13	TRBJ2-1	CASSSGGLAGTYNEQFF
TRBV5-6	TRBJ2-5	CASSDGTSGRTIQETQYF
TRBV21-1	TRBJ2-5	CASNAGRDRVVETQYF
TRBV29-1	TRBJ2-7	CSTALGGEQYF
TRBV20-1	TRBJ2-1	CSAERQGASNEQFF
TRBV24-1	TRBJ2-7	CATSDLNEQYF
TRBV29-1	TRBJ2-1	CSVGAGHISYNEQFF
TRBV27	TRBJ1-4	CAIGEQGAGEKLFF
TRBV13	TRBJ2-4	CASSLGEGQNIQYF
TRBV29-1	TRBJ2-7	CSVGTAGEQYF
TRBV5-1	TRBJ2-7	CASSLDTLAGSYEQYF
TRBV30	TRBJ2-3	CAWSVGRARDTRYF
TRBV5-5	TRBJ2-7	CASSFVGELPTYEQYF
TRBV29-1	TRBJ2-1	CSARTGGSYNEQFF
TRBV10-3	TRBJ2-3	CAISEPDLATDTQYF